A single sample is the source of the 14 T cell receptor beta chains below, sequenced in a study of naive and memory T cell subsets. TCR cDNA received a 3' ligated oligonucleotide that carried a UMI. Amplification of ligated cDNA took four PCR rounds with SP2 and nested alpha and beta constant primers. One entry per CDR3 protein, called by TCRdb with MiXCR from the 5' RACE reads. Here the sample spans tens of thousands of distinct CDR3 sequences, more than 7.5% being singletons. All receptors come from a female donor in good health.

This clonotype was found many times. CDR3 bases: TGTGCCAGCAGTTTAGACCGAAACTCCTACAATGAGCAGTTCTTC. Translated: CASSLDRNSYNEQFF. The chain recombines TRBV12-3 or TRBV12-4 with TRBJ2-1; D not resolved. Between the trimmed V and J ends, which lost 1 base and 0 bases, there was a span of 7 bases. The CDR3 is 15 amino acids.

This clonotype appeared a few times. The V and J genes are TRBV20-1 and TRBJ1-6, with unresolved D. The germline V and J ends were trimmed by 0 bases and 4 bases, with 13 bases remaining between them. Germline V gene lookup returns CDR1 DFQATT and CDR2 SNEGSKA (reference sequence). The CDR3 sequence is 16 residues long. The CDR3 region has the DNA TGCAGTGCTAGAGATCGGAGGGTAGGGTATAATTCACCCCTCCACTTT. This gives the protein CSARDRRVGYNSPLHF.

This clonotype was picked up many times. This chain uses TRBV12-3 or TRBV12-4 with TRBJ2-3, with unresolved D. This CDR3 region has 13 residues. Trimming removed 9 bases from V and 1 base from J, with 11 bases in between. CDR3: CASGRFRTDTQYF. The CDR3 DNA is TGTGCCAGTGGGCGGTTCCGCACAGATACGCAGTATTTT.

Only a few counts were recorded for this clonotype. This sequence joins TRBV20-1 and TRBJ2-5; D gene ambiguous. Between the trimmed V and J ends, which lost 0 bases and 3 bases, there was a span of 5 bases. Germline assignment: CDR1 DFQATT and CDR2 SNEGSKA (reference sequence). The CDR3 runs to 12 residues. In DNA, the CDR3 is TGCAGTGCTAGAGAAACGAAAGAGACCCAGTACTTC. Its translation is CSARETKETQYF.

This clonotype was observed a few times. As DNA, the CDR3 is TGTGCCAGCAGAAAACAGGGGGTGGACTATGGCTACACCTTC. This translates into CASRKQGVDYGYTF. V is TRBV6-5 and J is TRBJ1-2; 8 bases fit TRBD1. Losses at the gene ends were 6 bases for V and 3 bases for J; bases not matched to a gene: 6. The germline CDR1 and CDR2 sequences are MNHEY and SVGAGI. This CDR3 spans 14 amino acids.

The rearrangement links TRBV19 to TRBJ2-2, with TRBD1 matching over 8 bases. V gave up 7 bases and J gave up 6 bases; unmatched junction bases: 1. This CDR3 comprises 12 residues. Germline assignment: CDR1 LNHDA and CDR2 SQIVND (reference sequence). CDR3 region: CASMTGAGELFF. The CDR3 DNA is TGTGCCAGTATGACAGGGGCCGGGGAGCTGTTTTTT.

The sample holds many counts of this clonotype. The CDR3 protein is CASSRVPGGTGELFF. CDR3 nucleotides: TGTGCCAGCAGCAGGGTCCCAGGGGGGACCGGGGAGCTGTTTTTT. This sequence joins TRBV9 and TRBJ2-2, with a possible D match to TRBD1 (7 bases). CDR3 length: 15 amino acids. Trimming cost V 4 bases and J 5 bases, with 15 bases left between them. Germline V gene data show CDR1 as SGDLS and CDR2 as YYNGEE.

This clonotype was seen ten or more times. J is TRBJ1-1 and V is TRBV5-1; 7 bases line up with TRBD1. CDR1 is SGHRS and CDR2 is YFSETQ in the germline V gene. The CDR3 extends over 15 amino acids. Trimming took 1 base from V and 5 from J; bases not matched to a gene: 8. CDR3 in amino acids: CASSLREGAGTEAFF. The CDR3 DNA reads TGCGCCAGCAGCTTGAGGGAGGGGGCTGGAACTGAAGCTTTCTTT.

This clonotype has a count of ten or more. The V gene is TRBV20-1, the J gene TRBJ2-1, with 11 positions matching TRBD2. CDR3 length: 21 amino acids. From germline, CDR1 is DFQATT and CDR2 SNEGSKA (reference sequence). V was pared by 3 bases and J by 7 bases, with 26 bases of the junction left unmatched. As DNA, the CDR3 is TGCAGTGCTAGGGACCACGGAGGGTCCGGGTTTAGCGGGGGGGGTAGTAATGAGCAGTTCTTC. Protein sequence: CSARDHGGSGFSGGGSNEQFF.

This chain links TRBV4-2 with TRBJ1-4, with 8 bases aligning to TRBD1. V lost 1 base and J lost 13; bases outside the gene matches: 5. This CDR3 has 13 amino acids. Germline V gene data show CDR1 as LGHNA and CDR2 as YNFKEQ. The CDR3 region is CASSQGQGTRLFF. The DNA for the CDR3 is TGTGCCAGCAGCCAAGGACAGGGGACACGACTGTTTTTT.

The table lists this clonotype with a few counts. V usage is TRBV3-1 and J usage is TRBJ2-4; D unclear. Germline V gene data show CDR1 as LGHDT and CDR2 as YNNKEL (reference sequence). The CDR3 length is 12 residues. V gave up 1 base and J gave up 6 bases, with 4 bases separating them. CDR3 nucleotides: TGTGCCAGCAGCCAAGCCCTAAACATTCAGTACTTC. This translates into CASSQALNIQYF.

To note about this clonotype: A much larger clone sits a single nucleotide away, making a read error possible. This rearrangement joins TRBV6-1 to TRBJ2-7; D is uncertain. V was cut by 4 bases and J by 3 bases, with 7 bases left in between. Germline V gene data show CDR1 as MNHNS and CDR2 as SASEGT. This CDR3 region has 12 residues. As DNA, the CDR3 is TGTGCCAGCAGTGGGGGTGGCTACGAGCAGTACTTC. This sequence encodes CASSGGGYEQYF.

This chain uses TRBV29-1 with TRBJ2-7; 7 positions match TRBD1. Germline V lookup: CDR1 SQVTM, CDR2 ANQGSEA. Trimming removed 6 bases from V and 7 bases from J; junction bases left unmatched: 6. This CDR3 spans 11 amino acids. Written as DNA, the CDR3 is TGCAGCGTCTTAACAGGGGAAGAGCAGTACTTC. Amino acid sequence: CSVLTGEEQYF.

J is TRBJ2-2 and V is TRBV5-5; D gene unclear. The CDR3 has 13 amino acids. V was shortened by 0 bases and J by 1 base, with 1 base between the two germline ends. Germline V gives CDR1 SGHKS, CDR2 YYEKEE (reference sequence). This CDR3 is CASSLGNTGELFF. CDR3 bases: TGTGCCAGCAGCTTGGGGAACACCGGGGAGCTGTTTTTT.